Listed below are T cell receptor beta chains from one sample, sequenced in a study of CD8+ T cells in alopecia areata. Assay used: immunoSEQ multiplex PCR; TCRdb lists only in-frame clones, some missing. This table has approximately 210,000 clones, more than 60% appearing once. This sample comprised CD4+ T cells sorted from blood, obtained between weeks 43 and 45, from a patient treated with tofacitinib. These receptor sequences come from a human donor with alopecia areata. The CDR3 runs from the conserved cysteine through the conserved F or W. Fields, in order: D gene, V gene, clone size, J gene, CDR3 protein, CDR3 DNA. D genes are given only for firm matches. Clone size appears in some rows only: once, few, many, or a class for an expanded clone.

>-|TRBV7-2|-|TRBJ2-2
CASSILLTGELFF
TGTGCCAGCAGCATACTACTCACCGGGGAGCTGTTTTTT
>-|TRBV29-1|once|TRBJ2-5
CSVWSYQETQYF
TGCAGCGTTTGGTCTTACCAAGAGACCCAGTACTTC
>-|TRBV7-2|-|TRBJ2-5
CASSPLPRDLETQYF
TGTGCCAGCAGCCCCTTGCCCAGGGACCTGGAGACCCAGTACTTC
>-|TRBV10-3|-|TRBJ1-6
CAISESTNLSPLHF
TGTGCCATCAGTGAGTCAACAAACTTATCACCCCTCCACTTT
>-|TRBV25-1|-|TRBJ2-5
CASSDPRVPQETQYF
TGTGCCAGCAGTGACCCCAGGGTCCCCCAAGAGACCCAGTACTTC
>-|TRBV10-3|-|TRBJ1-2
CAISEARYGYTF
TGTGCCATCAGTGAGGCCCGTTATGGCTACACCTTC
>TRBD1|TRBV7-2|few|TRBJ1-1
CASSLGTGANTEAFF
TGTGCCAGCAGCCTCGGGACAGGGGCCAACACTGAAGCTTTCTTT
>-|TRBV9|many|TRBJ1-6
CASSVGGENSPLHF
TGTGCCAGCAGCGTAGGGGGCGAGAATTCACCCCTCCACTTT
>-|TRBV4-2|-|TRBJ1-6
CASSVVGQKSSPLHF
TGTGCCAGCAGCGTGGTGGGGCAGAAGAGTTCACCCCTCCACTTT
>TRBD1|TRBV7-2|few|TRBJ2-7
CASSRTGGRTSYEQYF
TGTGCCAGCAGCCGAACAGGGGGAAGAACCTCCTACGAGCAGTACTTC
>-|TRBV5-6|-|TRBJ1-2
CASSLSGRSPYGYTF
TGTGCCAGCAGCTTATCAGGGAGATCGCCCTATGGCTACACCTTC
>-|TRBV29-1|once|TRBJ1-5
CSVVEGDQPQHF
TGCAGCGTTGTCGAGGGGGATCAGCCCCAGCATTTT
>-|TRBV7-6|-|TRBJ2-4
CASSLWLGADKNIQYF
TGTGCCAGCAGCTTATGGCTGGGGGCAGACAAAAACATTCAGTACTTC
>-|TRBV18|-|TRBJ2-1
CASSPRPGDNEQFF
TGTGCCAGCTCACCACGGCCCGGGGACAATGAGCAGTTCTTC
>-|TRBV7-9|-|TRBJ2-5
CASSQKETQYF
TGTGCCAGCAGTCAGAAAGAGACCCAGTACTTC
>TRBD2|TRBV2|-|TRBJ2-2
CASSVLTSGNTGELFF
TGTGCCAGCAGTGTTTTGACTAGCGGGAACACCGGGGAGCTGTTTTTT
>-|TRBV29-1|-|TRBJ1-4
CSVVVDHEKLFF
TGCAGCGTTGTGGTAGACCATGAAAAACTGTTTTTT
>-|TRBV5-6|-|TRBJ2-1
CASGFWGRLYNEQLF
TGTGCCAGTGGCTTCTGGGGGCGTCTTTACAATGAGCAGCTCTTC
>-|TRBV20-1|-|TRBJ2-7
CSARHTYEQYF
TGCAGTGCTAGACACACCTACGAGCAGTACTTC
>-|TRBV2|once|TRBJ2-2
CASSDSLGPGELFF
TGTGCCAGCAGTGACAGCCTAGGTCCCGGGGAGCTGTTTTTT
>-|TRBV5-1|-|TRBJ2-2
CASSGGTGNTGELFF
TGCGCCAGCAGCGGAGGAACAGGGAACACCGGGGAGCTGTTTTTT
>-|TRBV6-1|-|TRBJ2-5
CATMDGGSRETQYF
TGTGCCACCATGGACGGGGGTTCCAGGGAGACCCAGTACTTC
>-|TRBV29-1|-|TRBJ1-1
CSVTQPQVGSAFF
TGCAGCGTTACCCAACCCCAGGTGGGGAGTGCTTTCTTT
>-|TRBV5-1|-|TRBJ2-3
CASSLRGVGADTQYF
TGCGCCAGCAGCCTAAGGGGGGTAGGCGCAGATACGCAGTATTTT
>-|TRBV30|-|TRBJ1-1
CAWRPLLNTEAFF
TGTGCCTGGAGACCTTTGTTGAACACTGAAGCTTTCTTT
>-|TRBV6-1|-|TRBJ1-1
CASSEALWLTEAFF
TGTGCCAGCAGTGAAGCGCTATGGCTTACTGAAGCTTTCTTT
>-|TRBV11-1|-|TRBJ1-4
CASSPGQGDEKLFF
TGTGCCAGCAGCCCCGGACAAGGAGACGAAAAACTGTTTTTT
>-|TRBV29-1|few|TRBJ1-1
CSGSGTLNTEAFF
TGCAGCGGTTCCGGGACATTGAACACTGAAGCTTTCTTT
>-|TRBV30|-|TRBJ1-2
CAWSGAVHGYTF
TGTGCCTGGAGTGGTGCAGTCCATGGCTACACCTTC
>TRBD1|TRBV7-9|few|TRBJ2-4
CASSRTGGANIQYF
TGTGCCAGCAGCCGGACAGGGGGCGCAAACATTCAGTACTTC
>TRBD1|TRBV6-5|-|TRBJ1-2
CASSSPGQPNYGYTF
TGTGCCAGCAGTTCCCCGGGACAGCCTAACTATGGCTACACCTTC
>-|TRBV30|-|TRBJ2-7
CAWSAKLYEQYF
TGTGCCTGGAGTGCAAAGCTTTACGAGCAGTACTTC
>-|TRBV5-1|-|TRBJ2-5
CASSPGTLQETQYF
TGCGCCAGCAGCCCAGGGACACTCCAAGAGACCCAGTACTTC
>-|TRBV30|-|TRBJ1-6
CAWSVQQGGNSPLHF
TGTGCCTGGAGTGTACAACAGGGAGGGAATTCACCCCTCCACTTT
>-|TRBV11-2|once|TRBJ1-1
CASSLDFWTENTEAFF
TGTGCCAGCAGCTTAGATTTTTGGACAGAGAACACTGAAGCTTTCTTT
>-|TRBV4-3|few|TRBJ2-4
CASSLRYRVGKNIQYF
TGCGCCAGCAGCCTAAGATACAGGGTAGGGAAAAACATTCAGTACTTC
>-|TRBV9|-|TRBJ2-3
CASSGEGWDTQYF
TGTGCCAGCAGCGGCGAGGGGTGGGATACGCAGTATTTT
>-|TRBV13|-|TRBJ2-7
CASSEVEGSLSYEQYF
TGTGCCAGCAGCGAAGTGGAAGGCAGTCTCTCCTACGAGCAGTACTTC
>-|TRBV7-7|-|TRBJ2-2
CASSPSGGGAATGELFF
TGTGCCAGCAGCCCGTCCGGAGGGGGGGCTGCCACCGGGGAGCTGTTTTTT
>TRBD2|TRBV9|-|TRBJ2-5
CASSVHSGGASGTQYF
TGTGCCAGCAGCGTCCATAGCGGGGGGGCATCTGGGACCCAGTACTTC
>-|TRBV27|-|TRBJ2-7
CASWTDPYEQYF
TGTGCCTCATGGACAGATCCTTACGAGCAGTACTTC
>-|TRBV9|-|TRBJ2-2
CASSVGAGASTGELFF
TGTGCCAGCAGCGTAGGGGCAGGGGCCTCCACCGGGGAGCTGTTTTTT
>TRBD1|TRBV6-1|few|TRBJ1-5
CASSDREYQPQHF
TGTGCCAGCAGCGACAGGGAGTATCAGCCCCAGCATTTT
>-|TRBV7-2|few|TRBJ1-3
CASSSTSGNTIYF
TGTGCCAGCAGCTCCACCTCTGGAAACACCATATATTTT
>TRBD1|TRBV19|-|TRBJ2-2
CASSIPPDRVRSGELFF
TGTGCCAGTAGTATCCCCCCGGACAGGGTTCGGTCCGGGGAGCTGTTTTTT
>-|TRBV2|-|TRBJ1-2
CASSSQGTDGYTF
TGTGCCAGCAGCAGCCAAGGGACCGATGGCTACACCTTC
>TRBD1|TRBV9|-|TRBJ1-4
CASSGGGTGDEKLFF
TGTGCCAGCAGCGGTGGTGGGACAGGGGACGAAAAACTGTTTTTT
>TRBD2|TRBV15|-|TRBJ2-3
CATSSRLAADTQYF
TGTGCCACCAGCAGTCGACTAGCGGCAGATACGCAGTATTTT
>-|TRBV7-8|few|TRBJ2-3
CASSLEAGRPTDTQYF
TGTGCCAGCAGCTTAGAGGCGGGGAGGCCCACAGATACGCAGTATTTT
>-|TRBV2|few|TRBJ2-7
CASQDSSYEQYF
TGTGCCAGCCAAGACAGCTCCTACGAGCAGTACTTC
>-|TRBV4-3|-|TRBJ1-6
CASSQDRVQNASPLHF
TGCGCCAGCAGCCAAGACAGGGTACAAAATGCCTCACCCCTCCACTTT
>-|TRBV10-2|few|TRBJ2-7
CASSALSYYEQYF
TGCGCCAGCAGTGCCCTGAGTTACTACGAGCAGTACTTC
>-|TRBV9|-|TRBJ2-4
CASSVGADLAKNIQYF
TGTGCCAGCAGCGTAGGAGCAGATCTAGCCAAAAACATTCAGTACTTC
>-|TRBV13|few|TRBJ2-7
CASSRGSGLAEAGVYEQYF
TGTGCCAGCAGCCGAGGATCGGGATTAGCGGAGGCAGGTGTCTACGAGCAGTACTTC
>-|TRBV19|-|TRBJ1-5
CASSPQVRNQPQHF
TGTGCCAGTAGCCCACAGGTCCGGAATCAGCCCCAGCATTTT